This entry describes one T cell receptor (beta chain). Germline loops: CDR1 LNHDA, CDR2 SQIVND (reference sequence). The CDR3 has 13 residues. The germline V and J ends were trimmed by 5 bases and 2 bases, with 9 bases remaining between them. These data come from a study of control samples from healthy donors and cancer patients. Using immunoSEQ multiplex PCR, the repertoire was profiled, and TCRdb retains in-frame clones only, with some absent. The table records around 120,000 clones, approximately 91% of them present only once. The chain joins TRBV19 to TRBJ1-1; D ambiguous. The TCR comes from a woman aged 18-29 years in good health. Sample: blood. Written as DNA, the CDR3 is TGTGCCAGTAGTCCGGCTCCAAACACTGAAGCTTTCTTT. This gives the protein CASSPAPNTEAFF.